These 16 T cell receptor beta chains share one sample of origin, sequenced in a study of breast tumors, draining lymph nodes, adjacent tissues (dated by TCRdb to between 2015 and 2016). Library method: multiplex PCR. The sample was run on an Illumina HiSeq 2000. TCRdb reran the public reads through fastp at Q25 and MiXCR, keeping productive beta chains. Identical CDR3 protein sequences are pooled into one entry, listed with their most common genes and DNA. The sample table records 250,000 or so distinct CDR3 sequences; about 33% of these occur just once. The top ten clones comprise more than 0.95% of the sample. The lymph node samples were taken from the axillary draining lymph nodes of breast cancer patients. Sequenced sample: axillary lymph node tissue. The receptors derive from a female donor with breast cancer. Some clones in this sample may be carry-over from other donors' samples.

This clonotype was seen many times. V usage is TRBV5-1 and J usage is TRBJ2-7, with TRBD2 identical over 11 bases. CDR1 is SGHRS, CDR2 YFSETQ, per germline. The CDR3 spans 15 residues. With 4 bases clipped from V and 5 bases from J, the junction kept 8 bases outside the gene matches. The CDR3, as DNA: TGCGCCAGCAGCAAGGGCGGGACTAGCGGAAACGAGCAGTACTTC. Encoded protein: CASSKGGTSGNEQYF. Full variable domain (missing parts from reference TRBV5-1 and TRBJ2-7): KAGVTQTPRYLIKTRGQQVTLSCSPISGHRSVSWYQQTPGQGLQFLFEYFSETQRNKGNFPGRFSGRQFSNSRSEMNVSTLELGDSALYLCASSKGGTSGNEQYFGPGTRLTVT.

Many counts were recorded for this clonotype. This chain's CDR3 is CASSESGGGEKLFF. The DNA for the CDR3 is TGCGCCAGCAGTGAGTCTGGGGGGGGAGAAAAACTGTTTTTT. The rearrangement uses TRBV10-2 and TRBJ1-4; weak D call: TRBD1 (5 bases). CDR1 and CDR2 (germline): WSHSY, SAAADI. The CDR3 is made up of 14 amino acids. V lost 0 bases and J 8 bases, leaving 10 bases between the germline ends.

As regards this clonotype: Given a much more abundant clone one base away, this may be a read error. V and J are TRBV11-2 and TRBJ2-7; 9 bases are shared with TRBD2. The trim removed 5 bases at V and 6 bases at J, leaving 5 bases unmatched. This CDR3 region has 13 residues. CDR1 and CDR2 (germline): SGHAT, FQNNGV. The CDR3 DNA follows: TGTGCCAGCAGCCTCGCGGGGGGGGCCGAGCAGTACTTC. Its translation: CASSLAGGAEQYF.

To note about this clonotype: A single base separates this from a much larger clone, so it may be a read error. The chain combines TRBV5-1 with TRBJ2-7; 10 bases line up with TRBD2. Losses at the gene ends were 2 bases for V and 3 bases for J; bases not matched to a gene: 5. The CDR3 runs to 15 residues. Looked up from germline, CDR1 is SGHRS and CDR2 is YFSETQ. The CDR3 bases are TGCGCCAGCAGCTTCTGGGCTAGCGGGAGCTACGAGCAGTACTTC. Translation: CASSFWASGSYEQYF.

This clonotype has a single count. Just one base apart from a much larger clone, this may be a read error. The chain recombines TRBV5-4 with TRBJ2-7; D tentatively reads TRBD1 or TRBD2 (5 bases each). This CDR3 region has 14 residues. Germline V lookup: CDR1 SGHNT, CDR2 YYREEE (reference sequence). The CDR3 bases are TGTGCCAACAGCTGGGGACCGGGATCCTACGAGCAGTACTTC. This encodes CANSWGPGSYEQYF.

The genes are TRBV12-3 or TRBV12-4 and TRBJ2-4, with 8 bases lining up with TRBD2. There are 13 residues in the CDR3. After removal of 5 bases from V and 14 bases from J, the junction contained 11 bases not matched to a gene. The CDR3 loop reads CASSPRIAGRKYF. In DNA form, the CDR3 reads TGTGCCAGCAGTCCAAGAATAGCGGGAAGAAAGTACTTC.

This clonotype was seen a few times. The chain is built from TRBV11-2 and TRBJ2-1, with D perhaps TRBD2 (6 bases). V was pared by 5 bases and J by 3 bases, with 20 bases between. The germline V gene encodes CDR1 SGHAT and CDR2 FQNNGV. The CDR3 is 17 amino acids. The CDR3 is CASSKRLGGSGYNEQFF. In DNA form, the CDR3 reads TGTGCCAGCAGCAAGCGACTAGGAGGGTCCGGCTACAATGAGCAGTTCTTC.

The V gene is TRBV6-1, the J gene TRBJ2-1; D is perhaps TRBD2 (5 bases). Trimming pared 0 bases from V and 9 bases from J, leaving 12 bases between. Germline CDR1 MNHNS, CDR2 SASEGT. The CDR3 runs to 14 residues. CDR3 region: CASSEALAMGEQFF. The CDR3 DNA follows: TGTGCCAGCAGTGAAGCTCTAGCAATGGGTGAGCAGTTCTTC.

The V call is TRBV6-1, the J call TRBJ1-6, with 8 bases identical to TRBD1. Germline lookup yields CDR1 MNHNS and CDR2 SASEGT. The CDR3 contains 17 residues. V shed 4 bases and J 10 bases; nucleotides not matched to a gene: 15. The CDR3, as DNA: TGTGCCAGCAGTGGAGCGGCAGGGGGCAGGGAGGCCTCACCCCTCCACTTT. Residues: CASSGAAGGREASPLHF.

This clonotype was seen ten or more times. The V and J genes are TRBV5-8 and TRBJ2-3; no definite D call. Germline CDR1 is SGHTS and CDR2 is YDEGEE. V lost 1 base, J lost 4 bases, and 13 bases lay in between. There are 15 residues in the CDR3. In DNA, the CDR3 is TGTGCCAGCAGCTTGAACCCTTCGTCACCAGATACGCAGTATTTT. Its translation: CASSLNPSSPDTQYF. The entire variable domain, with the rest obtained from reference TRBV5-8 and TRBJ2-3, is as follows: EAGVTQSPTHLIKTRGQQATLRCSPISGHTSVYWYQQALGLGLQFLLWYDEGEERNRGNFPPRFSGRQFPNYSSELNVNALELEDSALYLCASSLNPSSPDTQYFGPGTRLTVL.

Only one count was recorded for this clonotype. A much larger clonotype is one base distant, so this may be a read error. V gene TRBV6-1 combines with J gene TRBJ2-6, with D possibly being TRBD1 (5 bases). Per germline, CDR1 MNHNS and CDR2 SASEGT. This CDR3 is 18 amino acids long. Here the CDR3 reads CASSEGPLLLPGANILTF. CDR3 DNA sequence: TGTGCCAGCAGTGAAGGCCCCCTATTACTCCCTGGGGCCAACATCCTGACTTTC.

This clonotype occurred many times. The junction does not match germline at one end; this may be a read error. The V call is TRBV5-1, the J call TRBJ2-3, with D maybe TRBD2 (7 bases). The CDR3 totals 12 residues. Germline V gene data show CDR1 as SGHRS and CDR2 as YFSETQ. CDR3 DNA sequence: TGTGCCAGCAGCTCGGGGGGCGATACGCAGTATTTT. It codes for CASSSGGDTQYF.

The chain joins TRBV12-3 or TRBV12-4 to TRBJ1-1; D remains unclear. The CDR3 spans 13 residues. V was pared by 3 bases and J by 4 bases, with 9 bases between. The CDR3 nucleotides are TGTGCCAGCAGTTTGTCGGGAGGCACTGAAGCTTTCTTT. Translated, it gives CASSLSGGTEAFF.

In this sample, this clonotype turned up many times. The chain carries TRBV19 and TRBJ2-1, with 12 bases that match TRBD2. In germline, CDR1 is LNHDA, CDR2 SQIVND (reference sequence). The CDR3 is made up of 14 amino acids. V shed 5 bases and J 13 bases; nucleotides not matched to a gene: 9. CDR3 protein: CASSSGLAGFGQFF. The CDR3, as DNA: TGTGCCAGTAGTTCCGGACTAGCGGGATTTGGACAGTTCTTC. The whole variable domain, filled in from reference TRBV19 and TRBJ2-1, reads DGGITQSPKYLFRKEGQNVTLSCEQNLNHDAMYWYRQDPGQGLRLIYYSQIVNDFQKGDIAEGYSVSREKKESFPLTVTSAQKNPTAFYLCASSSGLAGFGQFFGPGTRLTVL.

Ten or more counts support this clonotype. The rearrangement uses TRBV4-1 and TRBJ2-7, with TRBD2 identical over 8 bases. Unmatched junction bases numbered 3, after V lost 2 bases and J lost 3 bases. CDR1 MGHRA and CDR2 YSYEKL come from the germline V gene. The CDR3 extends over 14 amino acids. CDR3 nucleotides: TGCGCCAGCAGCCAAACTAGCGGTTACTACGAGCAGTACTTC. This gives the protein CASSQTSGYYEQYF.

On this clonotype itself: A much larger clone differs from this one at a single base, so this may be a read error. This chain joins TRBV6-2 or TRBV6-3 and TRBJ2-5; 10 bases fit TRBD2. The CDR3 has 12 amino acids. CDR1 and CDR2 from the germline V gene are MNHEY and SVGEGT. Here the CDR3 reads CASSPLSGGVHF. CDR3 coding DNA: TGTGCCAGCAGTCCACTGAGCGGGGGGGTGCACTTC.